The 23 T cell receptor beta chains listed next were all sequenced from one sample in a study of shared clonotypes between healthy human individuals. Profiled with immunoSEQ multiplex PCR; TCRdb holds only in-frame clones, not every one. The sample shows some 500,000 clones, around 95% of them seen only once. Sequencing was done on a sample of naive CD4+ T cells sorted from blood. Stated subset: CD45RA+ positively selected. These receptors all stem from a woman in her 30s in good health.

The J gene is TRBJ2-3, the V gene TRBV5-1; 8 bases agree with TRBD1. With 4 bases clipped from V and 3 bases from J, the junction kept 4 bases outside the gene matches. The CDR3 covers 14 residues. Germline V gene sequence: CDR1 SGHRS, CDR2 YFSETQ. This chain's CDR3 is CASSPGQGTDTQYF. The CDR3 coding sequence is TGCGCCAGCAGCCCCGGACAGGGAACAGATACGCAGTATTTT.

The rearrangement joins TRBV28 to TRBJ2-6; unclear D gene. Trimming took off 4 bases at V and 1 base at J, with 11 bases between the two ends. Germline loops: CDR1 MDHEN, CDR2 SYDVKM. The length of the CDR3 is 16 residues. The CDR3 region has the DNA TGTGCCAGCAGTTCCGACACTCGATCTGGGGCCAACGTCCTGACTTTC. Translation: CASSSDTRSGANVLTF.

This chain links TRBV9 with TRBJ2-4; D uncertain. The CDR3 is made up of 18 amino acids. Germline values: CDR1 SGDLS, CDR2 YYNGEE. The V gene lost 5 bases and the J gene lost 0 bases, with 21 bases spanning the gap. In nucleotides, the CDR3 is TGTGCCAGCAGTCGGTCGGTCAACTTCCCTCTAGCCAAAAACATTCAGTACTTC. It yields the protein CASSRSVNFPLAKNIQYF.

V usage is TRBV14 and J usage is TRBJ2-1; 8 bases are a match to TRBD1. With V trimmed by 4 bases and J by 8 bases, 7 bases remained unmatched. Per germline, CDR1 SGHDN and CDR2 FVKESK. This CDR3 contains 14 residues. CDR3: CASSRGQGWHEQFF. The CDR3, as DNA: TGTGCCAGCAGCCGTGGACAGGGATGGCATGAGCAGTTCTTC.

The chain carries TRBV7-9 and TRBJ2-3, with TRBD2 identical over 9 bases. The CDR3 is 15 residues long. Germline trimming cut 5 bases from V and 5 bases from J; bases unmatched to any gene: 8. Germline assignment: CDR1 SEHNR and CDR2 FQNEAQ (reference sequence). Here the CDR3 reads CASSAAGGPVDTQYF. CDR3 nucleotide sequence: TGTGCCAGCAGCGCCGCGGGAGGGCCGGTAGATACGCAGTATTTT.

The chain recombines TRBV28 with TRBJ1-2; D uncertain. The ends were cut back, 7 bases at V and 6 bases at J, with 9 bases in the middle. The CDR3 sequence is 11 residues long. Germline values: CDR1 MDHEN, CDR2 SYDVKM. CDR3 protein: CASNLRNGYTF. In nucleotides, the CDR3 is TGTGCCAGCAACCTGAGAAATGGCTACACCTTC.

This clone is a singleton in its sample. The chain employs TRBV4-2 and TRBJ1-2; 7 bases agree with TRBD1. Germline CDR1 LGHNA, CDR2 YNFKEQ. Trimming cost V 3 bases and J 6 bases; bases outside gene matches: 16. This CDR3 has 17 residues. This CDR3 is CASSHPAGGRGENGYTF. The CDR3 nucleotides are TGTGCCAGCAGCCATCCCGCCGGGGGCAGGGGGGAAAATGGCTACACCTTC.

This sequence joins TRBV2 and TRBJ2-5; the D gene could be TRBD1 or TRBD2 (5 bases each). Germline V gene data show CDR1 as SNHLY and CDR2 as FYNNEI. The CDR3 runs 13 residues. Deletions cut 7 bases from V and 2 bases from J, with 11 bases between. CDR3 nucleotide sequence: TGTGCCAGCAAATCAGGGAGTCAAGAGACCCAGTACTTC. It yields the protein CASKSGSQETQYF. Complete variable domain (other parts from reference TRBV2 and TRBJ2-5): EPEVTQTPSHQVTQMGQEVILRCVPISNHLYFYWYRQILGQKVEFLVSFYNNEISEKSEIFDDQFSVERPDGSNFTLKIRSTKLEDSAMYFCASKSGSQETQYFGPGTRLLVL.

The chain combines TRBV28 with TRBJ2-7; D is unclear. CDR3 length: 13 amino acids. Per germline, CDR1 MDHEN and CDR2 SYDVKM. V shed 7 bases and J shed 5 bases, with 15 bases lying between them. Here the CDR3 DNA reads TGTGCCAGCACCGTCTCGTGGCTGAACGAGCAGTACTTC. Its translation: CASTVSWLNEQYF.

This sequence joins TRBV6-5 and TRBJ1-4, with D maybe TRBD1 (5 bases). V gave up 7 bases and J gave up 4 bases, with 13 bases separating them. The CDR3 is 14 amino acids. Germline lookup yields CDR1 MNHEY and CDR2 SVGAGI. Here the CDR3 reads CASNRAGSNEKLFF. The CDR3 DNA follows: TGTGCCAGCAATAGGGCAGGGAGTAATGAAAAACTGTTTTTT.

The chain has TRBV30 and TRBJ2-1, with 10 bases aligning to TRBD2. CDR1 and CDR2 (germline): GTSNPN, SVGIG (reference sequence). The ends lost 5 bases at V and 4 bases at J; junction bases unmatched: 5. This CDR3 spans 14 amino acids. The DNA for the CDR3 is TGTGCCTGGGGCTCTAGCGGGGGATACAATGAGCAGTTCTTC. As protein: CAWGSSGGYNEQFF. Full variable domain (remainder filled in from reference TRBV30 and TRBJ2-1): SQTIHQWPATLVQPVGSPLSLECTVEGTSNPNLYWYRQAAGRGLQLLFYSVGIGQISSEVPQNLSASRPQDRQFILSSKKLLLSDSGFYLCAWGSSGGYNEQFFGPGTRLTVL.

The CDR3 DNA is TGTGCCACCCAAGGTGGGACGACATACGGAAACACCATATATTTT. Encoded protein: CATQGGTTYGNTIYF. The chain uses TRBV19 and TRBJ1-3; weak D call: TRBD1 (5 bases). V was trimmed by 10 bases and J by 4 bases, leaving 20 bases between them. Germline lookup yields CDR1 LNHDA and CDR2 SQIVND (reference sequence). The CDR3 contains 15 residues.

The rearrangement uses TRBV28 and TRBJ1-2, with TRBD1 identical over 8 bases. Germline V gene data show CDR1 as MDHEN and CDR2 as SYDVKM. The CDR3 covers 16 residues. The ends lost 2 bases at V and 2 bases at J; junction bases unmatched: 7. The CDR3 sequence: CASSLPGGAGNYGYTF. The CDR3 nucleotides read TGTGCCAGCAGTTTACCAGGGGGCGCGGGGAACTATGGCTACACCTTC.

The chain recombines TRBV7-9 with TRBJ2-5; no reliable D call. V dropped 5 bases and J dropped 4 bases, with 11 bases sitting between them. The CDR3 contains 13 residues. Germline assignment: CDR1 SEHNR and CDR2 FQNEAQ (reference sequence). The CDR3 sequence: CASSIRDRETQYF. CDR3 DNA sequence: TGTGCCAGCAGCATTAGGGATAGAGAGACCCAGTACTTC.

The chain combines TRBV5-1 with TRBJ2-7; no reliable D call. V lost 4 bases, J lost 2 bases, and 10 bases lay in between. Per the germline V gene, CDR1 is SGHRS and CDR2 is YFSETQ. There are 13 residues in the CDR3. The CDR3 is CASSATTAYEQYF. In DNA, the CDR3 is TGCGCCAGCAGCGCTACCACCGCCTACGAGCAGTACTTC. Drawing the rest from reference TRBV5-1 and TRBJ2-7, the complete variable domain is KAGVTQTPRYLIKTRGQQVTLSCSPISGHRSVSWYQQTPGQGLQFLFEYFSETQRNKGNFPGRFSGRQFSNSRSEMNVSTLELGDSALYLCASSATTAYEQYFGPGTRLTVT.

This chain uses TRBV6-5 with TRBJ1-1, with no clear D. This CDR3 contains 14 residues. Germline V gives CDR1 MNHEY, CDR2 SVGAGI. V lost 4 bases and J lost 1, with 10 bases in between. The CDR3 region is CASSSTSANTEAFF. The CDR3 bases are TGTGCCAGCAGTTCCACGTCAGCGAACACTGAAGCTTTCTTT.

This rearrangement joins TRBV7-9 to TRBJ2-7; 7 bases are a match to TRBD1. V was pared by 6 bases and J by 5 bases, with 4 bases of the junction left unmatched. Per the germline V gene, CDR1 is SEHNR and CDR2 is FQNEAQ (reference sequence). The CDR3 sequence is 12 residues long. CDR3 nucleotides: TGTGCCAGCAGTACAGGGGTGCACGAGCAGTACTTC. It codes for CASSTGVHEQYF.

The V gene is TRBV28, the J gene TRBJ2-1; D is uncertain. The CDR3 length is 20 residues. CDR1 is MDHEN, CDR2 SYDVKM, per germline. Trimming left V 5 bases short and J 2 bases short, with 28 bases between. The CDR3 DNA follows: TGTGCCAGCAGTCCCAACCCTATCCGAATGACCTCTACCCCCTACAATGAGCAGTTCTTC. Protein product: CASSPNPIRMTSTPYNEQFF. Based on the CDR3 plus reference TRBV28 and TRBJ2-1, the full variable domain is DVKVTQSSRYLVKRTGEKVFLECVQDMDHENMFWYRQDPGLGLRLIYFSYDVKMKEKGDIPEGYSVSREKKERFSLILESASTNQTSMYLCASSPNPIRMTSTPYNEQFFGPGTRLTVL.

The CDR3: CASSLVASGTSSYEQYF. The DNA for the CDR3 is TGTGCCAGCAGCTTGGTAGCTAGCGGGACTAGCTCCTACGAGCAGTACTTC. The V and J genes are TRBV5-5 and TRBJ2-7; 9 bases fit TRBD2. The junction had 7 bases not matched to a gene; V was cut back by 0 bases and J by 0 bases. The CDR3 length is 17 residues. Germline lookup yields CDR1 SGHKS and CDR2 YYEKEE (reference sequence).

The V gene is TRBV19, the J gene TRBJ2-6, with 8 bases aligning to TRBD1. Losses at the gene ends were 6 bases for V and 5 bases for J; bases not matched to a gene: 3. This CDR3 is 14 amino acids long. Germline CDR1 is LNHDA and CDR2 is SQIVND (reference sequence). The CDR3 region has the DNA TGTGCCAGTAGGGGACAGGCTTGGGCCAACGTCCTGACTTTC. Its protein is CASRGQAWANVLTF.

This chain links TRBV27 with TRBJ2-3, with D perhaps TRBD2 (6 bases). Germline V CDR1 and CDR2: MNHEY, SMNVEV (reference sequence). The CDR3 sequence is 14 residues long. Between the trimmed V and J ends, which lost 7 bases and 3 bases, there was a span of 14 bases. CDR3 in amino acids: CASKNKGRTDTQYF. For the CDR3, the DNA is TGTGCCAGCAAAAATAAGGGGAGGACAGATACGCAGTATTTT.

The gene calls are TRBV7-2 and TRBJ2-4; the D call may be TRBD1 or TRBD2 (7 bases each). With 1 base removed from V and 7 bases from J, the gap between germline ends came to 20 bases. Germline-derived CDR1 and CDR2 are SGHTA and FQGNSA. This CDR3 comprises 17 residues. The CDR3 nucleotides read TGTGCCAGCAGCTTAGGGGGCAGGGGGGGCCCCGGGAACATTCAGTACTTC. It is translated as CASSLGGRGGPGNIQYF.

The CDR3 sequence: CASSLLIAGDTDTQYF. The CDR3 bases are TGTGCCAGCAGTTTATTGATAGCGGGAGACACAGATACGCAGTATTTT. The gene calls are TRBV28 and TRBJ2-3; 9 bases line up with TRBD2. Looked up from germline, CDR1 is MDHEN and CDR2 is SYDVKM. The length of the CDR3 is 16 residues. V trimming: 1 base; J trimming: 2 bases; junction bases outside the gene matches: 4. Using reference TRBV28 and TRBJ2-3 for the parts outside the CDR3, the full variable domain is DVKVTQSSRYLVKRTGEKVFLECVQDMDHENMFWYRQDPGLGLRLIYFSYDVKMKEKGDIPEGYSVSREKKERFSLILESASTNQTSMYLCASSLLIAGDTDTQYFGPGTRLTVL.